This TCR beta chain is drawn from a study of CD8 T cells in cerebrospinal fluid in Alzheimer's disease. Regarding the study as a whole: The authors cautioned that cerebrospinal fluid EBV-specific TCRs do not prove EBV causes Alzheimer's.

A live/dead marker was used to sort live CSF cells for droplet sequencing. Germline lookup yields CDR1 SGHTS and CDR2 YDEGEE. This CDR3 region has 18 residues. In terms of frequency, this clonotype is medium-sized. The antigen is undetermined. CSF cells were profiled by 10X single-cell V(D)J and 5' expression. For each CDR3 protein, TCRdb gives one entry from its re-call of the 10x single-cell sequencing reads, without DNA. This sample contains 1,000 to 1,500 distinct CDR3 sequences. The rearrangement links TRBV5-8 to TRBJ2-1; TCRdb outputs TRBD1, but without DNA this stays unchecked. This clonotype originated in a human donor with Alzheimer's disease. What was sequenced was cerebrospinal fluid. CDR3 in amino acids: CASSWVTDRGQHPNEQFF.